These 25 T cell receptor beta chains were sequenced from one sample in a study of cytomegalovirus exposure and HLA in healthy donors. Method: immunoSEQ multiplex PCR; TCRdb's copy keeps in-frame clones and lacks some. This table holds some 240,000 clones, around 90% found once. The sequencing input was PBMCs. Receptor source: a woman younger than 35 in good health and CMV-seropositive.

This clone was observed a single time. The chain couples TRBV7-8 to TRBJ1-4; D ambiguous. With 7 bases removed from V and 5 bases from J, the gap between germline ends came to 20 bases. Germline V gene sequence: CDR1 SGHVS, CDR2 FQNEAQ. This CDR3 contains 16 residues. This chain's CDR3 is CASTSGRSSKNEKLFF. CDR3 coding DNA: TGTGCCAGCACCTCCGGGAGGAGCTCTAAGAATGAAAAACTGTTTTTT.

This clone occurred once. The chain combines TRBV19 with TRBJ2-2; a possible D gene is TRBD1 (6 bases). CDR3 length: 14 amino acids. CDR1 is LNHDA, CDR2 SQIVND, per germline (reference sequence). The V and J ends lost 7 bases and 2 bases respectively, with 11 bases between them. CDR3 DNA sequence: TGTGCCAGTAACCGGGACACCAACACCGGGGAGCTGTTTTTT. It encodes CASNRDTNTGELFF.

This chain connects TRBV7-2 to TRBJ2-1; D is ambiguous. CDR1 is SGHTA, CDR2 FQGNSA, per germline. The CDR3 loop spans 16 amino acids. Trimming removed 2 bases from V and 0 bases from J, with 11 bases in between. The CDR3 DNA reads TGTGCCAGCAGCTTAATCCTGGGCCGCTCCTACAATGAGCAGTTCTTC. This sequence encodes CASSLILGRSYNEQFF.

The V gene is TRBV27, the J gene TRBJ1-2; 7 bases are a match to TRBD1. The CDR3 runs 14 residues. The germline gives CDR1 MNHEY, CDR2 SMNVEV (reference sequence). Trimming took 5 bases from V and 6 from J; bases not matched to a gene: 9. Here the CDR3 reads CASSQRQGGNGYTF. The CDR3 DNA reads TGTGCCAGCAGTCAAAGACAGGGAGGAAATGGCTACACCTTC.

The rearrangement uses TRBV6-1 and TRBJ2-7; D not resolved. CDR1 is MNHNS, CDR2 SASEGT, per germline. V was cut by 4 bases and J by 0 bases, with 7 bases left in between. This CDR3 has 13 residues. CDR3 amino acids: CASSAGFSYEQYF. CDR3 bases: TGTGCCAGCAGTGCGGGTTTCTCCTACGAGCAGTACTTC.

The gene calls are TRBV5-1 and TRBJ2-7, with 13 positions matching TRBD2. Germline V CDR1 and CDR2: SGHRS, YFSETQ. J was trimmed by 2 bases and V by 5 bases; bases with no gene match: 4. The CDR3 contains 15 residues. In DNA, the CDR3 is TGCGCCAGCAGACCCGGACTAGCGGGGGCCTACGAGCAGTACTTC. Translated, it gives CASRPGLAGAYEQYF.

The rearrangement links TRBV5-1 to TRBJ2-1; D call uncertain. The CDR3 covers 12 residues. Trimming took 5 bases from V and 4 from J, leaving 7 bases between them. Germline CDR1 is SGHRS and CDR2 is YFSETQ. CDR3 residues: CASSPSYNEQFF. The CDR3 DNA is TGCGCCAGCAGTCCCTCTTACAATGAGCAGTTCTTC.

The V gene is TRBV6-4, the J gene TRBJ2-1; 12 positions agree with TRBD2. Germline lookup yields CDR1 MRHNA and CDR2 SNTAGT. Trimming took 2 bases from V and 7 from J; bases not matched to a gene: 6. The CDR3 is made up of 16 amino acids. CDR3 sequence reads: CASSDGPSGRANEQFF. The CDR3 nucleotides read TGTGCCAGCAGTGACGGTCCTAGCGGGAGGGCGAATGAGCAGTTCTTC.

The chain joins TRBV4-1 to TRBJ2-3; maybe TRBD2 (5 bases). Germline CDR1 MGHRA, CDR2 YSYEKL. Trimming shortened V by 6 bases and J by 6 bases, and 10 bases separated the two germline ends. The CDR3 covers 12 residues. CDR3 residues: CASRDFSDTQYF. DNA for the CDR3: TGCGCCAGCAGGGACTTTTCGGATACGCAGTATTTT.

The J gene is TRBJ1-2, the V gene TRBV27; D unresolved. There are 16 residues in the CDR3. V was cut by 2 bases and J by 0 bases, with 13 bases left in between. Germline lookup yields CDR1 MNHEY and CDR2 SMNVEV (reference sequence). The CDR3 DNA is TGTGCCAGCAGTTTACAGACACCTGTTACTAACTATGGCTACACCTTC. It codes for CASSLQTPVTNYGYTF.

This clone has a single count. This chain connects TRBV29-1 to TRBJ2-7; unclear D gene. This CDR3 has 14 amino acids. The germline gives CDR1 SQVTM, CDR2 ANQGSEA. V dropped 0 bases and J dropped 0 bases, with 9 bases sitting between them. In DNA, the CDR3 is TGCAGCGTTGAAGATTATGGCATCTCCTACGAGCAGTACTTC. Its protein is CSVEDYGISYEQYF.

This chain joins TRBV27 and TRBJ2-1; 7 bases are shared with TRBD1. The ends lost 6 bases at V and 4 bases at J; junction bases unmatched: 15. Per germline, CDR1 MNHEY and CDR2 SMNVEV (reference sequence). This CDR3 is 17 amino acids long. CDR3 in DNA: TGTGCCAGCAGACTTCGGCGACCCGGGACAGAGTACAATGAGCAGTTCTTC. As protein: CASRLRRPGTEYNEQFF.

The chain is built from TRBV7-3 and TRBJ2-1, with TRBD2 matching over 10 bases. This CDR3 spans 15 amino acids. CDR1 SGHTA and CDR2 FQGTGA come from the germline V gene. The V and J ends lost 1 base and 4 bases, in that order; junction bases with no gene match: 1. The chain's CDR3 is CASSLIAGGYNEQFF. For the CDR3, the DNA is TGTGCCAGCAGCTTAATAGCGGGAGGTTACAATGAGCAGTTCTTC.

V is TRBV7-9 and J is TRBJ2-2; weak D call: TRBD2 (7 bases). The CDR3 runs 13 residues. Trimming pared 4 bases from V and 7 bases from J, leaving 10 bases between. CDR1 and CDR2 from the germline V gene are SEHNR and FQNEAQ (reference sequence). Here the CDR3 DNA reads TGTGCCAGCAGCTGGGGGGGACACGGGGAGCTGTTTTTT. Its protein is CASSWGGHGELFF.

The rearrangement joins TRBV28 to TRBJ2-3; D possibly corresponds to TRBD1 (5 bases). V gave up 6 bases and J gave up 1 base, with 11 bases separating them. Germline V gives CDR1 MDHEN, CDR2 SYDVKM. The CDR3 is 14 amino acids. The CDR3 sequence: CASSPLGRTDTQYF. The CDR3, as DNA: TGTGCCAGCAGCCCCCTGGGGCGCACAGATACGCAGTATTTT.

This chain uses TRBV2 with TRBJ2-5, with a weak D call TRBD2 (5 bases). There are 13 residues in the CDR3. The germline V and J ends were trimmed by 4 bases and 3 bases, with 9 bases remaining between them. Germline lookup yields CDR1 SNHLY and CDR2 FYNNEI. The CDR3 reads CASSGQAEETQYF. The CDR3 nucleotides read TGTGCCAGCAGTGGACAAGCGGAAGAGACCCAGTACTTC.

The chain has TRBV5-1 and TRBJ2-3; TRBD2 matches at 8 bases. The CDR3 is made up of 18 amino acids. Trimming took 0 bases from V and 2 from J; bases not matched to a gene: 11. From germline, CDR1 is SGHRS and CDR2 YFSETQ. CDR3: CASSLVSLTSEITDTQYF. In DNA form, the CDR3 reads TGCGCCAGCAGCTTGGTTTCCCTGACTAGCGAGATCACAGATACGCAGTATTTT. The variable domain in full, completed from reference TRBV5-1 and TRBJ2-3, reads KAGVTQTPRYLIKTRGQQVTLSCSPISGHRSVSWYQQTPGQGLQFLFEYFSETQRNKGNFPGRFSGRQFSNSRSEMNVSTLELGDSALYLCASSLVSLTSEITDTQYFGPGTRLTVL.

The chain joins TRBV7-9 to TRBJ2-5, with TRBD2 matching over 9 bases. Germline trimming cut 5 bases from V and 3 bases from J; bases unmatched to any gene: 7. The germline V gene encodes CDR1 SEHNR and CDR2 FQNEAQ (reference sequence). There are 15 residues in the CDR3. CDR3 amino acids: CASSQTSGLEETQYF. The CDR3 DNA sequence: TGTGCCAGCAGCCAGACTAGCGGCCTCGAAGAGACCCAGTACTTC.

This clone was detected once. The rearrangement uses TRBV29-1 and TRBJ2-1; TRBD2 aligns across 9 bases. Germline CDR1 is SQVTM and CDR2 is ANQGSEA. CDR3 length: 14 residues. V shed 4 bases and J 4 bases; nucleotides not matched to a gene: 5. The CDR3 nucleotides are TGCAGCGTTGGAGGTGCGGGAGGGTACAATGAGCAGTTCTTC. It translates to CSVGGAGGYNEQFF.

The chain recombines TRBV7-9 with TRBJ2-5; D is undetermined. Trimming took off 5 bases at V and 1 base at J, with 11 bases between the two ends. CDR3 size: 14 residues. The germline gives CDR1 SEHNR, CDR2 FQNEAQ (reference sequence). The CDR3: CASSLATSQETQYF. CDR3 DNA: TGTGCCAGCAGCCTGGCCACCTCCCAAGAGACCCAGTACTTC.

This clone was counted a single time. The chain recombines TRBV7-2 with TRBJ2-3; D is unclear. The CDR3 contains 15 residues. Trimming left V 2 bases short and J 0 bases short, with 9 bases between. Per germline, CDR1 SGHTA and CDR2 FQGNSA. CDR3 sequence (DNA): TGTGCCAGCAGCTTACTATCTGCTAGCACAGATACGCAGTATTTT. Protein product: CASSLLSASTDTQYF.

This CDR3 is CASSLEGASNQPQHF. The CDR3 DNA sequence: TGTGCCAGCAGCTTAGAGGGGGCTAGCAATCAGCCCCAGCATTTT. The chain employs TRBV7-6 and TRBJ1-5; 7 positions agree with TRBD1. CDR1 is SGHVS and CDR2 is FNYEAQ in the germline V gene. The CDR3 runs 15 residues. With V trimmed by 1 base and J by 0 bases, 0 bases remained unmatched.

The CDR3: CASSQGIARVDEQFF. The DNA of the CDR3 is TGTGCCAGCAGCCAAGGAATAGCTCGAGTCGATGAGCAGTTCTTC. The chain has TRBV4-2 and TRBJ2-1, with unresolved D. The CDR3 runs to 15 residues. The germline V gene has CDR1 LGHNA and CDR2 YNFKEQ. V was trimmed by 1 base and J by 8 bases, leaving 15 bases between them.

The V and J genes are TRBV7-3 and TRBJ2-1, with 9 bases aligning to TRBD1. The CDR3 consists of 16 residues. From germline, CDR1 is SGHTA and CDR2 FQGTGA. J was trimmed by 12 bases and V by 4 bases; bases with no gene match: 16. CDR3 loop: CASSSYSGTGSNGQFF. In DNA, the CDR3 is TGTGCCAGCAGCTCGTACTCCGGGACAGGGTCTAACGGGCAGTTCTTC.

The chain has TRBV4-1 and TRBJ1-2; no reliable D call. The germline V gene has CDR1 MGHRA and CDR2 YSYEKL. V was clipped by 1 base and J by 2 bases, with 11 bases between them. The CDR3 sequence is 15 residues long. CDR3 sequence: CASSQGWRKNYGYTF. CDR3 bases: TGCGCCAGCAGCCAAGGATGGAGGAAGAACTATGGCTACACCTTC.